Here is one T cell receptor beta chain with its context. These data belong to a study of blood T cell repertoires in COVID-19. Authors' methods: Amplifying reference gene primers gave estimates of nucleated cell counts. Profiling relied on immunoSEQ multiplex PCR, and the TCRdb table lists in-frame clones only, not all of them. That table gives V, J and clone size, and the DNA gave D and trimming. The sample records about 250,000 clones, nearly 90% being singletons. The CDR3 has 18 residues. Germline loops: CDR1 SGDLS, CDR2 YYNGEE. V was shortened by 3 bases and J by 1 base, with 22 bases between the two germline ends.

The chain couples TRBV9 to TRBJ1-1; D is possibly TRBD1 (6 bases). The specimen was peripheral blood. The sequence was collected from a man between 18 and 29 years old with active or convalescent COVID-19. This CDR3 is CASSAPPQGLLKNTEAFF. For the CDR3, the DNA is TGTGCCAGCAGCGCCCCCCCGCAGGGGCTGCTAAAGAACACTGAAGCTTTCTTT.